Listed below are T cell receptor beta chains from one sample, sequenced in a study of shared clonotypes between healthy human individuals. Produced via immunoSEQ multiplex PCR; TCRdb's table is partial and in-frame only. Of fewer than 1.8 million clones in the sample, approximately 98.5% were seen once. Material: naive CD4+ T cells sorted from blood. The receptor source for this set is a man younger than 40 in good health. The CDR3 runs from the conserved cysteine through the conserved F or W. The D gene is left open where the match is weak. A clone size is listed for some rows: how often the clone was seen (once, few, many), or a class if it is expanded.

NA	NA	15	TRBV9	TRBJ2-6	TGTGCCAGCAGCCTGAGGGGCTCTGGGGCCAACGTCCTGACTTTC	CASSLRGSGANVLTF
NA	NA	13	TRBV6-5	TRBJ1-1	TGTGCCAGCGGAAGGGGAGCTGACACTGAAGCTTTCTTT	CASGRGADTEAFF
NA	NA	12	TRBV7-3	TRBJ2-1	TGTGCCAGCAGCTTTATCGGGAATGAGCAGTTCTTC	CASSFIGNEQFF
TRBD2	NA	15	TRBV9	TRBJ2-1	TGTGCCAGCAGCGTAGGTGGACTAGCGGGAAATGAGCAGTTCTTC	CASSVGGLAGNEQFF
NA	NA	14	TRBV5-5	TRBJ2-5	TGTGCCAGCAGCTTGAATGGCCTTCAAGAGACCCAGTACTTC	CASSLNGLQETQYF
NA	few	16	TRBV6-5	TRBJ2-1	TGTGCCAGCAGTTCTTTGGGGGCGGGAGACCACAATGAGCAGTTCTTC	CASSSLGAGDHNEQFF
NA	NA	15	TRBV27	TRBJ2-3	TGTGCCAGCAGTTTAGGAATCCCAAGCACAGATACGCAGTATTTT	CASSLGIPSTDTQYF
TRBD1	NA	15	TRBV18	TRBJ1-5	TGTGCCAGCTCACTTACCGGGACAGGCGAGCAGCCCCAGCATTTT	CASSLTGTGEQPQHF
NA	NA	14	TRBV5-4	TRBJ2-2	TGTGCCAGCAGCTTGGTCGACCCCACCGGGGAGCTGTTTTTT	CASSLVDPTGELFF
NA	NA	14	TRBV6-5	TRBJ1-2	TGTGCCAGCAGTTATTTAGGCACAGGCTCTGGCTACACCTTC	CASSYLGTGSGYTF
NA	NA	12	TRBV25-1	TRBJ2-7	TGTGCCAGCAAAGGGCCCCTTGGCGAGCAGTACTTC	CASKGPLGEQYF
NA	NA	13	TRBV19	TRBJ2-7	TGTGCCAGTAGTATTGCGGGGACCCGCGAGCAGTACTTC	CASSIAGTREQYF
NA	NA	14	TRBV6-1	TRBJ1-2	TGTGCCAGCCTCGTCCTCGGGGGCTACTATGGCTACACCTTC	CASLVLGGYYGYTF
NA	NA	11	TRBV5-1	TRBJ2-5	TGCGCCAGCAGGGTTCAAGAGACCCAGTACTTC	CASRVQETQYF
TRBD2	NA	14	TRBV27	TRBJ2-7	TGTGCCAGCAGTTTACTGCGGGAGGGCTACGAGCAGTACTTC	CASSLLREGYEQYF
TRBD2	NA	14	TRBV7-6	TRBJ2-3	TGTGCCAGCAGCTTAGTAGCGGGAGAGGATACGCAGTATTTT	CASSLVAGEDTQYF
TRBD1	NA	17	TRBV4-1	TRBJ2-3	TGCGCCAGCAGCCTGCACGCCATCACAGGGGCTACTGATACGCAGTATTTT	CASSLHAITGATDTQYF
TRBD2	NA	15	TRBV5-4	TRBJ2-7	TGTGCCAGCAGCTTTCTTTCCAGCGGGGGTGGCGAGCAGTACTTC	CASSFLSSGGGEQYF
TRBD2	NA	14	TRBV28	TRBJ2-1	TGTGCCGATGGCGGGAGGCCCCCCTACAATGAGCAGTTCTTC	CADGGRPPYNEQFF
NA	NA	15	TRBV30	TRBJ2-2	TGTGCCTGGAAAAATGGGTTATTCACCACCGGGGAGCTGTTTTTT	CAWKNGLFTTGELFF
TRBD1	NA	15	TRBV27	TRBJ1-1	TGTGCCAGCAGTCGAGGACAGGAACGTAGGCGGGAAGCTTTCTTT	CASSRGQERRREAFF
NA	NA	14	TRBV30	TRBJ1-1	TGTGCCTGGAGTGCCCCGGGACCCCCATCTGAAGCTTTCTTT	CAWSAPGPPSEAFF
NA	NA	15	TRBV5-1	TRBJ2-7	TGCGCCAGCAGCATCGGGACCAATAACGTCTACGAGCAGTACTTC	CASSIGTNNVYEQYF
NA	NA	17	TRBV27	TRBJ1-5	TGTGCCAGCAGTTACCAAGGAGTAACAGGGCTGCATCAGCCCCAGCATTTT	CASSYQGVTGLHQPQHF